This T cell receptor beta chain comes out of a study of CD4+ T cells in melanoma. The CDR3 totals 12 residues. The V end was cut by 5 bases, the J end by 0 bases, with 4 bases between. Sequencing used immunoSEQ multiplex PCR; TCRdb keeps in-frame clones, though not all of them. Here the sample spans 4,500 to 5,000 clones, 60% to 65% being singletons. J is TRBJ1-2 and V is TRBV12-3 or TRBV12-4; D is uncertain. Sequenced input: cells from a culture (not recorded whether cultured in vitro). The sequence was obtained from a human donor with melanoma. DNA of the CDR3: TGTGCCAGCAGTCGGACTAACTATGGCTACACCTTC. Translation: CASSRTNYGYTF.